The T cell receptor (beta chain) described here comes from a study of CD8 T cells in Susac syndrome. Germline lookup yields CDR1 SGDLS and CDR2 YYNGEE. This CDR3 contains 14 residues. V shed 0 bases and J shed 7 bases, with 14 bases lying between them. From blood CD8+ and CD4+ T cells, the TCR beta chain was sequenced. This clonotype was seen only once. Reverse transcription of about 0.5 to 1 ug RNA was carried out with random hexamers. One entry per CDR3 protein results from TCRdb running MiXCR on the immunoSEQ multiplex PCR reads. The sample has about 180,000 distinct CDR3 sequences; roughly 95% are singletons.

The V call is TRBV9, the J call TRBJ2-7, with a tentative D call TRBD2 (7 bases). This TCR was sampled from a human donor with multiple sclerosis. The sample taken for sequencing was CD8+ T cells from PBMCs. CDR3 residues: CASSVDGGLGEQYF. The CDR3 coding sequence is TGTGCCAGCAGCGTAGACGGGGGGCTGGGGGAGCAGTACTTC.